The 15 T cell receptor beta chains listed next were all sequenced from one sample in a study of blood T cells in healthy people across ages. Combining a sample-barcoded 5' primer with a J-beta primer mix, a second PCR ran for about 6 to 12 cycles. From the 5' RACE reads, TCRdb called clonotypes with MiXCR, one entry per CDR3 protein. Seen here are over a million distinct CDR3 sequences, under 55% observed once, and the top ten hold just over 4%. The source material was blood. The source is a woman aged 18-29 years in good health.

The chain has TRBV7-8 and TRBJ2-7, with 8 bases matching TRBD1. Gene TRBJ2-5 matches the end of the DNA better, so the J call may be wrong. Germline V lookup: CDR1 SGHVS, CDR2 FQNEAQ. The CDR3 loop spans 15 amino acids. The CDR3 DNA sequence: TGTGCCAGCAGCCCCGGGACAGGCCGTCAAGAGACCCAGTACTTC. Translated: CASSPGTGRQETQYF.

Remarks on this clonotype: The junction does not match germline at one end; this may be a read error. J is TRBJ1-6 and V is TRBV2; D might be TRBD1 (6 bases). The CDR3 length is 13 residues. The germline V gene has CDR1 SNHLY and CDR2 FYNNEI. This chain's CDR3 is CASSADSNSPLHF. CDR3 nucleotides: TGTGCTAGCAGCGCGGACAGTAATTCACCCCTCCACTTT.

V and J are TRBV5-6 and TRBJ1-5; TRBD1 might be the D (6 bases). Trimming removed 4 bases at V and 1 base at J, with 18 bases between. Germline CDR1 and CDR2: SGHDT and YYEEEE. The CDR3 loop spans 17 amino acids. CDR3 sequence: CASSQQGPSESNQPQHF. CDR3 DNA sequence: TGTGCCAGCAGCCAACAGGGCCCCTCGGAAAGCAATCAGCCCCAGCATTTT. Together with reference TRBV5-6 and TRBJ1-5, the CDR3 gives the full variable domain: DAGVTQSPTHLIKTRGQQVTLRCSPKSGHDTVSWYQQALGQGPQFIFQYYEEEERQRGNFPDRFSGHQFPNYSSELNVNALLLGDSALYLCASSQQGPSESNQPQHFGDGTRLSIL.

This chain's CDR3 is CAWSGLAGGRPNEQFF. The CDR3 DNA reads TGTGCCTGGAGTGGTCTAGCGGGGGGACGCCCCAATGAGCAGTTCTTC. The gene calls are TRBV30 and TRBJ2-1; 11 bases align to TRBD2. The CDR3 has 16 residues. J gave up 6 bases and V 1 base, and 8 bases lay outside the gene matches. Per germline, CDR1 GTSNPN and CDR2 SVGIG (reference sequence).

The chain recombines TRBV12-3 or TRBV12-4 with TRBJ2-1; TRBD2 matches 7 bases. Unmatched junction bases numbered 3, after V lost 6 bases and J lost 4 bases. The CDR3 runs 13 residues. This CDR3 is CASRTSRYNEQFF. In nucleotides, the CDR3 is TGTGCCAGCAGGACTAGCAGATACAATGAGCAGTTCTTC.

This clonotype was counted at least ten times. The rearrangement uses TRBV9 and TRBJ1-2, with D unresolved. Germline V CDR1 and CDR2: SGDLS, YYNGEE. CDR3 length: 12 residues. V lost 5 bases and J lost 5, with 10 bases in between. CDR3 region: CASSSETYGYTF. The CDR3 coding sequence is TGTGCCAGCAGTAGTGAGACATATGGCTACACCTTC.

With regard to this clonotype: One junction end does not reproduce the germline sequence, and a read error may be involved. V usage is TRBV14 and J usage is TRBJ2-1; no clear D gene. CDR1 and CDR2 (germline): SGHDN, FVKESK. The CDR3 consists of 12 residues. The CDR3 DNA reads TGTGCCAGCATCCAAGACGATCATGAGCAGTTCTTC. This codes for CASIQDDHEQFF.

A remark on this clonotype: The junction does not match germline at one end; this may be a read error. J is TRBJ1-4 and V is TRBV25-1; D gene ambiguous. The CDR3 runs to 13 residues. Germline CDR1 reads MGHDK; CDR2 reads SYGVNS. The CDR3 loop is CASRARGSEKLFF. The CDR3 nucleotides read TGTGCCAGCAGGGCCCGAGGCTCGGAAAAGCTGTTTTTT.

This clonotype was picked up a small number of times. The gene calls are TRBV3-1 and TRBJ1-4; D is undetermined. Trimming removed 4 bases from V and 0 bases from J, with 12 bases in between. The germline gives CDR1 LGHDT, CDR2 YNNKEL (reference sequence). The CDR3 has 16 amino acids. The CDR3 region is CASSPGRGTTNEKLFF. CDR3 bases: TGTGCCAGCAGCCCTGGGAGAGGCACAACTAATGAAAAACTGTTTTTT.

This chain connects TRBV12-3 or TRBV12-4 to TRBJ1-1, with D perhaps matching TRBD1 (5 bases). The V gene lost 8 bases and the J gene lost 1 base, with 5 bases spanning the gap. The CDR3 runs to 11 residues. The CDR3 sequence is CASGANTEAFF. DNA for the CDR3: TGTGCCAGCGGGGCGAACACTGAAGCTTTCTTT.

Comment on this clonotype: An end of the junction does not agree with germline; a read error may underlie this. This chain connects TRBV29-1 to TRBJ1-1, with D perhaps TRBD1 (5 bases). The CDR3 sequence is 15 residues long. Germline lookup yields CDR1 SQVTM and CDR2 ANQGSEA. The CDR3 DNA sequence: TGCAGCGTTGGAGGGGCAGGCGGGGTGAACACTGGAGCTTTCTTT. Its protein is CSVGGAGGVNTGAFF.

This clonotype was counted a few times. This CDR3 is CASKVVAGDNEQYF. CDR3 in DNA: TGCGCCAGCAAGGTGGTGGCAGGGGACAACGAGCAGTACTTC. This chain links TRBV5-1 with TRBJ2-7, with D perhaps matching TRBD1 (6 bases). The CDR3 spans 14 residues. The V end was cut by 6 bases, the J end by 5 bases, with 18 bases between. Looked up from germline, CDR1 is SGHRS and CDR2 is YFSETQ.

V usage is TRBV18 and J usage is TRBJ2-7, with 10 bases identical to TRBD1. The CDR3 loop spans 15 amino acids. Unmatched junction bases numbered 6, after V lost 5 bases and J lost 2 bases. Germline V gene data show CDR1 as KGHSH and CDR2 as LQKENI. DNA of the CDR3: TGTGCCAGCTCAACGGACAGGGGGGGACCCTACGAGCAGTACTTC. Its translation: CASSTDRGGPYEQYF.

The CDR3 DNA follows: TGTGCCAGCAGACCTCACGACAGGGGCTCCTACGAGCAGTACTTC. It yields the protein CASRPHDRGSYEQYF. This chain uses TRBV6-2 or TRBV6-3 with TRBJ2-7, with 8 positions matching TRBD1. V dropped 6 bases and J dropped 0; count of bases not matched to a gene: 7. The CDR3 has 15 residues. Germline assignment: CDR1 MNHEY and CDR2 SVGEGT.

This sequence joins TRBV4-3 and TRBJ2-7; D gene uncertain. V shed 1 base and J shed 7 bases, with 14 bases lying between them. The CDR3 has 14 amino acids. Per the germline V gene, CDR1 is LGHNA and CDR2 is YSLEER. The CDR3 sequence: CASSQARLVGEQYF. The DNA for the CDR3 is TGCGCCAGCAGCCAAGCCCGGCTAGTAGGTGAGCAGTACTTC.